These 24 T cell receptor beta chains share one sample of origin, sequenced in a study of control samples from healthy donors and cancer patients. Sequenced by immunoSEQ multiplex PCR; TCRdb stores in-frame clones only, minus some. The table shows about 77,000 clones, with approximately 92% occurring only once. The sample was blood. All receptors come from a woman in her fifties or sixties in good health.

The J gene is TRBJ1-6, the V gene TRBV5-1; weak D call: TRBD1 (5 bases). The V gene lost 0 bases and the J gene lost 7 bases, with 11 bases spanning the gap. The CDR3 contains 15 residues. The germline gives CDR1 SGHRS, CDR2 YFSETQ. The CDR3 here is CASSLEAGRNSPLHF. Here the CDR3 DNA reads TGCGCCAGCAGCTTGGAGGCAGGGAGGAATTCACCCCTCCACTTT.

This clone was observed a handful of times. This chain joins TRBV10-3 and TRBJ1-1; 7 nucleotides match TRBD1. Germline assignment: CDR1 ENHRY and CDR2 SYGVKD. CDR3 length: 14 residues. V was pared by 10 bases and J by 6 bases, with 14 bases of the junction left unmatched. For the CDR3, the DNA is TGTGCCACGAACAGAGGACAGGACTTTCCTGAAGCTTTCTTT. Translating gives CATNRGQDFPEAFF.

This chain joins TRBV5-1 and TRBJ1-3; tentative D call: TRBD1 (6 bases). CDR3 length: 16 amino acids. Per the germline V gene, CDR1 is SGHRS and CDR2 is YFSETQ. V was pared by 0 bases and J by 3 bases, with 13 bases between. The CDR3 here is CASSLVGGRGGNTIYF. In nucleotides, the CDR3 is TGCGCCAGCAGCTTGGTGGGGGGGCGAGGTGGAAACACCATATATTTT.

CDR3 nucleotides: TGTGCCAGCAGCCAACAGGGGGCGCACACCGGGGAGCTGTTTTTT. It is translated as CASSQQGAHTGELFF. The chain has TRBV6-6 and TRBJ2-2; 9 bases match TRBD1. Germline CDR1 reads MNHNY; CDR2 reads SVGAGI (reference sequence). The CDR3 runs 15 residues. V trimming: 6 bases; J trimming: 3 bases; junction bases outside the gene matches: 5.

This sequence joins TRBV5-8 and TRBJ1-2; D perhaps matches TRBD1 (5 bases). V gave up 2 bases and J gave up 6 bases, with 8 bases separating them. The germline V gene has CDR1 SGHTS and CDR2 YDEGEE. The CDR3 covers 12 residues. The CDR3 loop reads CASSFQGDGYTF. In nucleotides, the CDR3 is TGTGCCAGCAGCTTCCAGGGAGATGGCTACACCTTC.

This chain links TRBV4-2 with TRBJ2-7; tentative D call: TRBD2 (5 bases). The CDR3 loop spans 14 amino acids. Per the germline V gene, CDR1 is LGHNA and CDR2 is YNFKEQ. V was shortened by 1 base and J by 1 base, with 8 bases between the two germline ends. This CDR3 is CASSQVSGSYEQYF. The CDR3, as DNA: TGTGCCAGCAGCCAAGTGTCGGGATCCTACGAGCAGTACTTC.

The CDR3 coding sequence is TGCGCCAGCAGCCCGGGACAGGGAGGAGATGAGCAGTTCTTC. Protein: CASSPGQGGDEQFF. The chain uses TRBV5-1 and TRBJ2-1; 9 bases are shared with TRBD1. The CDR3 has 14 amino acids. From germline, CDR1 is SGHRS and CDR2 YFSETQ. The J segment lost 8 bases and the V segment lost 4 bases, leaving 7 bases of the junction unmatched. The complete variable domain, with remaining parts taken from reference TRBV5-1 and TRBJ2-1, reads KAGVTQTPRYLIKTRGQQVTLSCSPISGHRSVSWYQQTPGQGLQFLFEYFSETQRNKGNFPGRFSGRQFSNSRSEMNVSTLELGDSALYLCASSPGQGGDEQFFGPGTRLTVL.

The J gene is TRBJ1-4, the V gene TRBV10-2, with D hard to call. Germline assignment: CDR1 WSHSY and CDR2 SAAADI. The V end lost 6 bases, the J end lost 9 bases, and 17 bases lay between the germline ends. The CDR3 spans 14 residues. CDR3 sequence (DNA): TGCGCCAGCAGAAATTCGGGCAACGGGAAAAAACTGTTTTTT. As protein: CASRNSGNGKKLFF.

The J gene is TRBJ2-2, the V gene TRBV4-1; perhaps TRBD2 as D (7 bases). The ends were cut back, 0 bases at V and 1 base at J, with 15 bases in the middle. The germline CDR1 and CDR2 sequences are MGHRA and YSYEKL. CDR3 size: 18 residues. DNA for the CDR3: TGCGCCAGCAGCCAAGATCGGGGGGCTAGCGGGAACACCGGGGAGCTGTTTTTT. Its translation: CASSQDRGASGNTGELFF.

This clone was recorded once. CDR3 nucleotides: TGTGCCAGCAGCGTAGGTTTCTGGAGGCAACAAGAGACCCAGTACTTC. Encoded protein: CASSVGFWRQQETQYF. The chain links TRBV9 to TRBJ2-5; perhaps TRBD2 as D (5 bases). Trimming cost V 0 bases and J 2 bases, with 14 bases left between them. This CDR3 is 16 amino acids long. Germline assignment: CDR1 SGDLS and CDR2 YYNGEE.

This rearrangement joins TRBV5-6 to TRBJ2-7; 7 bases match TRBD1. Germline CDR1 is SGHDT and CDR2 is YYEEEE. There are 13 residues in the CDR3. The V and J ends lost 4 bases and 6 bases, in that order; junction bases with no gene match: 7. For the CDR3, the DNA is TGTGCCAGCAGCCCGACAGGGCACCCCGAGCAGTACTTC. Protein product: CASSPTGHPEQYF.

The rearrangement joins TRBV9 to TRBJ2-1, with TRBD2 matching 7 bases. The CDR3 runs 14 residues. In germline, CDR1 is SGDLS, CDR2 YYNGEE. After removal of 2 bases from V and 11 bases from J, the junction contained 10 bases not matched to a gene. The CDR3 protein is CASSVIAGKDQQFF. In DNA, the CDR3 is TGTGCCAGCAGCGTGATAGCGGGTAAGGACCAGCAGTTCTTC.

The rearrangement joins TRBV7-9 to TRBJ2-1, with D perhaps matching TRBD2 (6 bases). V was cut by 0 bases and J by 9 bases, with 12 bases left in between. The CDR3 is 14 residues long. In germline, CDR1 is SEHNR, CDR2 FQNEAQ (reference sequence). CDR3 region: CASSLADRAGEQFF. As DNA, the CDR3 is TGTGCCAGCAGCTTAGCCGACCGAGCGGGTGAGCAGTTCTTC.

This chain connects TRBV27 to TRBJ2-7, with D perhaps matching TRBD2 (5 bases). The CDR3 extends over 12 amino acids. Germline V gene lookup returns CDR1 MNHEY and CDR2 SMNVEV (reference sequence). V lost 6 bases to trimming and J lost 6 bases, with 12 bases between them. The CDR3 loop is CASSPGAGEQYF. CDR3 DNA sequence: TGTGCCAGCAGCCCGGGTGCGGGCGAGCAGTACTTC.

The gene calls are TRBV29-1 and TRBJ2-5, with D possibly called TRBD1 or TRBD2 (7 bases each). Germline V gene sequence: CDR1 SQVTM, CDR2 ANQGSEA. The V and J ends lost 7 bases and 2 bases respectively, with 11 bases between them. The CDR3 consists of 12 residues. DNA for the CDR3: TGCAGCGGCAGGGGGGGACAAGAGACCCAGTACTTC. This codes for CSGRGGQETQYF. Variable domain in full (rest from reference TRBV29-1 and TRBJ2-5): SAVISQKPSRDICQRGTSLTIQCQVDSQVTMMFWYRQQPGQSLTLIATANQGSEATYESGFVIDKFPISRPNLTFSTLTVSNMSPEDSSIYLCSGRGGQETQYFGPGTRLLVL.

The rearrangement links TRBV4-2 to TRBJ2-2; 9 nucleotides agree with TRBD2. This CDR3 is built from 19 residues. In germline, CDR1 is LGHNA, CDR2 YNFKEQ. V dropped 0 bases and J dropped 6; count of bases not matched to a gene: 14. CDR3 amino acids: CASSQDTPGGAGGPGELFF. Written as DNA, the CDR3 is TGTGCCAGCAGCCAAGATACCCCCGGTGGAGCGGGAGGACCCGGGGAGCTGTTTTTT.

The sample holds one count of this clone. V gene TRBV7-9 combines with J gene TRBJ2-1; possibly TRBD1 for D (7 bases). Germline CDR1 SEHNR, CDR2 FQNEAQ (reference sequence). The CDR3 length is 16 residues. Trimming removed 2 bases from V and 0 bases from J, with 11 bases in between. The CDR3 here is CASSLTGDSSYNEQFF. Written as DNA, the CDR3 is TGTGCCAGCAGCTTAACGGGGGACAGCTCCTACAATGAGCAGTTCTTC. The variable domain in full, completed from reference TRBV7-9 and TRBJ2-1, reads DTGVSQNPRHKITKRGQNVTFRCDPISEHNRLYWYRQTLGQGPEFLTYFQNEAQLEKSRLLSDRFSAERPKGSFSTLEIQRTEQGDSAMYLCASSLTGDSSYNEQFFGPGTRLTVL.

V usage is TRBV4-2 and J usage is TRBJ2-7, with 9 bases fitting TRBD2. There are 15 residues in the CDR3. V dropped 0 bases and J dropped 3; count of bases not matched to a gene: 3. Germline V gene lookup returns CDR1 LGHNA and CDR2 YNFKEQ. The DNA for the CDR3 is TGTGCCAGCAGCCAAGAATTACTAGCGGGCTACGAGCAGTACTTC. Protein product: CASSQELLAGYEQYF.

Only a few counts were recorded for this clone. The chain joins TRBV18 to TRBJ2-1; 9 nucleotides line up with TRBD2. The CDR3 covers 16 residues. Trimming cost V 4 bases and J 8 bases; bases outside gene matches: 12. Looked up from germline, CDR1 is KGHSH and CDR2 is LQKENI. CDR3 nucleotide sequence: TGTGCCAGCTCACTTCAACCCGGCGGGAGGGCCGATGAGCAGTTCTTC. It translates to CASSLQPGGRADEQFF.

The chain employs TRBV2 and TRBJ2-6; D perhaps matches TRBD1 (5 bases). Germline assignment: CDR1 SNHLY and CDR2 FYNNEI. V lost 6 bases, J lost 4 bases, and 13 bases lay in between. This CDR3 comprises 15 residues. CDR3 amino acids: CASSAQGSGANVLTF. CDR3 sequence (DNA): TGTGCCAGCAGCGCTCAGGGTTCCGGGGCCAACGTCCTGACTTTC.

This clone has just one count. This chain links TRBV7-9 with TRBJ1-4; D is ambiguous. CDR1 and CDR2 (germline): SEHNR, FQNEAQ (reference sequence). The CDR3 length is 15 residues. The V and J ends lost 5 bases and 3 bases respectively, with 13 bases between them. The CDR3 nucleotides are TGTGCCAGCAGCGAACTGGACGGGGCTAATGAAAAACTGTTTTTT. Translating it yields CASSELDGANEKLFF.

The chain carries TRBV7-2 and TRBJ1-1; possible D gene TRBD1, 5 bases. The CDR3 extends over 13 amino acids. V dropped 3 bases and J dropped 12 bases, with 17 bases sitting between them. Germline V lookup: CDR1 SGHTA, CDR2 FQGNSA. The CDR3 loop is CASSLGDARASFF. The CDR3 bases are TGTGCCAGCAGCTTGGGGGACGCCCGGGCGTCTTTCTTT.

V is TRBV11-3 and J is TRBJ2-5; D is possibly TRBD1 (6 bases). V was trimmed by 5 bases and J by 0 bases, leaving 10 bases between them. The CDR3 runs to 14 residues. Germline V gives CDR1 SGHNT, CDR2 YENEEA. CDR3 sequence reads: CASSRAGDQETQYF. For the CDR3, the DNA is TGTGCCAGCAGCCGCGCAGGGGACCAAGAGACCCAGTACTTC.

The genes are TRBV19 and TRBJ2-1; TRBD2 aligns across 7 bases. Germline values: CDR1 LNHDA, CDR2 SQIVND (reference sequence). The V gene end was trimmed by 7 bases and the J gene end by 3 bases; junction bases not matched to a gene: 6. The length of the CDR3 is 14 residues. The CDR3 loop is CASNPSGGYNEQFF. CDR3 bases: TGTGCCAGTAATCCTAGCGGAGGCTACAATGAGCAGTTCTTC.